The 27 T cell receptor beta chains reported below all come from one sample, sequenced in a study of T cells in Graves' hyperthyroidism and ophthalmopathy. The source material, RNA transcripts, was used to amplify TCR beta CDR3 regions. The study used the HTBI primer set for a first-round RT-PCR of the TCR CDR3. TCRdb ran MiXCR on the multiplex PCR reads and lists one entry per CDR3 protein. The repertoire holds some 580,000 distinct CDR3 sequences, with approximately 16% as singletons. The material sequenced was blood. The receptor source for this set is a woman aged 40 to 55 with Graves' ophthalmopathy.

This clonotype was found many times. The CDR3 DNA reads as TGTGCTAGTGGTCCCCGACAGGGGTTGAGCTCCTACAATGAGCAGTTCTTC. It yields the protein CASGPRQGLSSYNEQFF. The chain couples TRBV12-5 to TRBJ2-1, with 8 bases that match TRBD1. The V segment lost 5 bases and the J segment 0 bases; nucleotides outside the gene matches: 9. CDR1 is LGHNT, CDR2 FRNRAP, per germline. This CDR3 is 17 amino acids long.

This clonotype came up many times. The chain carries TRBV20-1 and TRBJ2-7; 13 bases map to TRBD2. CDR3 length equals 16 residues. The V gene's germline CDR1 is DFQATT and CDR2 SNEGSKA (reference sequence). The V segment lost 3 bases and the J segment 0 bases; nucleotides outside the gene matches: 5. The DNA for the CDR3 is TGCAGTGCTAGCCCGGGACTAGCGGGACTCTCCTACGAGCAGTACTTC. This codes for CSASPGLAGLSYEQYF.

The chain has TRBV7-2 and TRBJ1-1; possible D gene TRBD1, 5 bases. This CDR3 is 14 amino acids long. V lost 7 bases, J lost 0 bases, and 12 bases lay in between. Germline CDR1 and CDR2: SGHTA and FQGNSA. CDR3 in amino acids: CASTRGAVNTEAFF. DNA of the CDR3: TGTGCCAGCACTAGGGGTGCGGTGAACACTGAAGCTTTCTTT.

In nucleotides, the CDR3 is TGTGCCAGCAGGTTAGCGGGAGGGGACTCCTACGAGCAGTACTTC. Amino acids: CASRLAGGDSYEQYF. The V and J genes are TRBV6-5 and TRBJ2-7, with 11 bases fitting TRBD2. The CDR3 is made up of 15 amino acids. V was pared by 6 bases and J by 0 bases, with 4 bases of the junction left unmatched. Per the germline V gene, CDR1 is MNHEY and CDR2 is SVGAGI.

This clonotype was counted ten times or more. This sequence joins TRBV11-2 and TRBJ1-5; D call uncertain. CDR3 length equals 14 residues. With 1 base removed from V and 7 bases from J, the gap between germline ends came to 11 bases. Germline CDR1 is SGHAT and CDR2 is FQNNGV. The CDR3 reads CASSLVGVGQPQHF. DNA of the CDR3: TGTGCCAGCAGCTTAGTTGGAGTAGGGCAGCCCCAGCATTTT.

In this sample, this clonotype turned up many times. The CDR3 DNA follows: TGTGCCAGCAGCTTAGAAACAGCAAGCTCCTACGAGCAGTACTTC. Translation gives CASSLETASSYEQYF. The chain combines TRBV11-2 with TRBJ2-7; D remains ambiguous. CDR1 is SGHAT and CDR2 is FQNNGV in the germline V gene. The V gene lost 0 bases and the J gene lost 0 bases, with 9 bases spanning the gap. The CDR3 has 15 residues.

This clonotype was detected many times. The rearrangement uses TRBV12-3 or TRBV12-4 and TRBJ2-5; tentatively, D is TRBD1 or TRBD2 (5 bases each). V was clipped by 5 bases and J by 3 bases, with 13 bases between them. The CDR3 length is 14 residues. The CDR3 bases are TGTGCCAGCAGTCATGCCGGGACGGAAGAGACCCAGTACTTC. This translates into CASSHAGTEETQYF.

This chain joins TRBV15 and TRBJ2-1, with a tentative D call TRBD2 (6 bases). Between the trimmed V and J ends, which lost 0 bases and 10 bases, there was a span of 16 bases. CDR3 length: 15 amino acids. Germline CDR1 LNHNV, CDR2 YYDKDF (reference sequence). CDR3 residues: CATSRDWGDFGEQFF. The CDR3 DNA reads TGTGCCACCAGCAGAGATTGGGGGGACTTCGGGGAGCAGTTCTTC.

The chain couples TRBV29-1 to TRBJ1-3; 7 positions agree with TRBD1. V shed 7 bases and J 4 bases; nucleotides not matched to a gene: 1. This CDR3 comprises 11 residues. Per the germline V gene, CDR1 is SQVTM and CDR2 is ANQGSEA. Here the CDR3 reads CSGGQGNTIYF. The CDR3 nucleotides read TGCAGCGGGGGACAGGGAAACACCATATATTTT. The full variable domain, rest sourced from reference TRBV29-1 and TRBJ1-3, is SAVISQKPSRDICQRGTSLTIQCQVDSQVTMMFWYRQQPGQSLTLIATANQGSEATYESGFVIDKFPISRPNLTFSTLTVSNMSPEDSSIYLCSGGQGNTIYFGEGSWLTVV.

The chain combines TRBV20-1 with TRBJ2-3; no clear D. CDR3 size: 13 residues. Trimming removed 6 bases from V and 7 bases from J, with 17 bases in between. The germline V gene encodes CDR1 DFQATT and CDR2 SNEGSKA (reference sequence). The CDR3 loop is CSADLPRSNTQYF. DNA of the CDR3: TGCAGTGCAGACCTTCCTAGGTCGAATACGCAGTATTTT.

There are many counts of this clonotype. This sequence joins TRBV20-1 and TRBJ1-5; 7 bases match TRBD1. CDR3 length: 13 residues. V was clipped by 4 bases and J by 7 bases; unmatched bases: 7. CDR1 is DFQATT, CDR2 SNEGSKA, per germline (reference sequence). CDR3: CSATAGGKQPQHF. Written as DNA, the CDR3 is TGCAGTGCTACCGCAGGGGGGAAGCAGCCCCAGCATTTT.

This chain uses TRBV5-6 with TRBJ1-2; 7 nucleotides match TRBD1. V lost 4 bases and J lost 4; bases outside the gene matches: 1. Germline CDR1 and CDR2: SGHDT and YYEEEE. The CDR3 has 12 amino acids. This CDR3 reads CASSKGAYGYTF. The CDR3 region has the DNA TGTGCCAGCAGCAAGGGGGCCTATGGCTACACCTTC. Based on the CDR3 plus reference TRBV5-6 and TRBJ1-2, the full variable domain is DAGVTQSPTHLIKTRGQQVTLRCSPKSGHDTVSWYQQALGQGPQFIFQYYEEEERQRGNFPDRFSGHQFPNYSSELNVNALLLGDSALYLCASSKGAYGYTFGSGTRLTVV.

CDR3 amino acids: CASSLGTAGTEAFF. The CDR3 nucleotides are TGTGCCAGCAGCCTCGGGACAGCGGGCACTGAAGCTTTCTTT. The chain combines TRBV3-1 with TRBJ1-1, with 7 bases identical to TRBD1. J gave up 4 bases and V 4 bases, and 6 bases lay outside the gene matches. Germline CDR1 is LGHDT and CDR2 is YNNKEL (reference sequence). CDR3 length: 14 amino acids. Looking up the rest from reference TRBV3-1 and TRBJ1-1 gives the full variable domain: DTAVSQTPKYLVTQMGNDKSIKCEQNLGHDTMYWYKQDSKKFLKIMFSYNNKELIINETVPNRFSPKSPDKAHLNLHINSLELGDSAVYFCASSLGTAGTEAFFGQGTRLTVV.

This clonotype was counted between two and nine times. The chain joins TRBV6-1 to TRBJ1-4; 8 bases are shared with TRBD1. This CDR3 comprises 15 residues. Germline CDR1 MNHNS, CDR2 SASEGT. The V and J ends lost 1 base and 7 bases, in that order; junction bases with no gene match: 5. The CDR3 nucleotides are TGTGCCAGCAGTGAAGGTGGGACAGGCACTGAAAAACTGTTTTTT. Translating it yields CASSEGGTGTEKLFF.

The V gene is TRBV20-1, the J gene TRBJ1-6, with no clear D. V was shortened by 6 bases and J by 1 base, with 16 bases between the two germline ends. The CDR3 sequence is 16 residues long. Germline V gene sequence: CDR1 DFQATT, CDR2 SNEGSKA (reference sequence). CDR3 in amino acids: CSARTRTGSYNSPLHF. CDR3 coding DNA: TGCAGTGCGCGGACCCGGACCGGGTCCTATAATTCACCCCTCCACTTT.

This clonotype was found a few times. The rearrangement uses TRBV12-3 or TRBV12-4 and TRBJ2-2; D may be TRBD2 (6 bases). CDR3 length: 15 amino acids. The V end lost 4 bases, the J end lost 2 bases, and 11 bases lay between the germline ends. The CDR3 coding sequence is TGTGCCAGCAGTTCGGGCGGGGTAAACACCGGGGAGCTGTTTTTT. This sequence encodes CASSSGGVNTGELFF.

This clonotype was found a few times. The chain couples TRBV4-1 to TRBJ1-4; TRBD1 is a possible D gene (6 bases). The CDR3 totals 15 residues. Germline lookup yields CDR1 MGHRA and CDR2 YSYEKL. With 0 bases removed from V and 6 bases from J, the gap between germline ends came to 11 bases. The chain's CDR3 is CASSQDGAGDEKLFF. CDR3 DNA: TGCGCCAGCAGCCAAGATGGGGCAGGGGATGAAAAACTGTTTTTT.

The V and J genes are TRBV6-1 and TRBJ2-3, with D uncertain. There are 15 residues in the CDR3. CDR1 MNHNS and CDR2 SASEGT come from the germline V gene. V was shortened by 5 bases and J by 2 bases, with 14 bases between the two germline ends. The DNA of the CDR3 is TGTGCCAGCAGTAGCCGGACGGAAATCACAGATACGCAGTATTTT. It specifies CASSSRTEITDTQYF.

CDR3 sequence (DNA): TGTGCCAGCAGCGAAGCCGCGATGAATACGCAGTATTTT. This encodes CASSEAAMNTQYF. The chain recombines TRBV7-9 with TRBJ2-3; D gene unclear. Trimming stripped 5 bases from V and 7 bases from J, with 13 bases between. The germline CDR1 and CDR2 sequences are SEHNR and FQNEAQ (reference sequence). The CDR3 spans 13 residues.

The chain recombines TRBV5-6 with TRBJ1-1; unclear D gene. Per the germline V gene, CDR1 is SGHDT and CDR2 is YYEEEE. Trimming shortened V by 4 bases and J by 0 bases, and 13 bases separated the two germline ends. The CDR3 is made up of 15 amino acids. The CDR3 DNA sequence: TGTGCCAGCAGCCCAGACCCTTACATGAACACTGAAGCTTTCTTT. It yields the protein CASSPDPYMNTEAFF. Combining the CDR3 with reference TRBV5-6 and TRBJ1-1 gives the whole variable domain DAGVTQSPTHLIKTRGQQVTLRCSPKSGHDTVSWYQQALGQGPQFIFQYYEEEERQRGNFPDRFSGHQFPNYSSELNVNALLLGDSALYLCASSPDPYMNTEAFFGQGTRLTVV.

This clonotype was counted a single time. The chain employs TRBV11-2 and TRBJ2-7; no firm D call. CDR3 length: 14 residues. Between the trimmed V and J ends, which lost 2 bases and 1 base, there was a span of 9 bases. Germline CDR1 is SGHAT and CDR2 is FQNNGV. The CDR3 nucleotides read TGTGCCAGCAGCTTAAATGGCGGTTCCTACGAGCAGTACTTC. Its protein product is CASSLNGGSYEQYF.

The chain links TRBV11-2 to TRBJ1-2, with D maybe TRBD1 (6 bases). This CDR3 region has 16 residues. Trimming took 2 bases from V and 2 from J, leaving 15 bases between them. Germline CDR1 reads SGHAT; CDR2 reads FQNNGV. The DNA of the CDR3 is TGTGCCAGCAGCTTATCGGCTAGGGGGTTAAACTATGGCTACACCTTC. It encodes CASSLSARGLNYGYTF.

This clonotype was seen a few times. A much larger clone is a single base away; this may be a read error. The chain's CDR3 is CAWNLDPSHEQYF. The CDR3 coding sequence is TGTGCCTGGAATTTGGACCCCTCCCACGAGCAGTACTTC. The chain combines TRBV30 with TRBJ2-7; D is undetermined. CDR3 length equals 13 residues. CDR1 and CDR2 from the germline V gene are GTSNPN and SVGIG (reference sequence).

Turning to this clonotype: Possible read error: a much larger clone is one base away. The gene calls are TRBV28 and TRBJ1-1; 9 nucleotides align to TRBD1. Germline V gives CDR1 MDHEN, CDR2 SYDVKM. CDR3 length equals 15 residues. CDR3 nucleotide sequence: TGTGCCAGCAGTGGGATAGGGACAGGGAACACTGAAACTTTCTTT. Translated, it gives CASSGIGTGNTETFF.

About this clonotype: A much more abundant neighbour one base away suggests this may be a read error. The J gene is TRBJ1-5, the V gene TRBV6-2 or TRBV6-3, with TRBD1 identical over 8 bases. Germline-derived CDR1 and CDR2 are MNHEY and SVGEGT. This CDR3 comprises 14 residues. V dropped 8 bases and J dropped 7; count of bases not matched to a gene: 10. The CDR3 sequence is CASRPATGVQPQHF. DNA for the CDR3: TGTGCCAGCCGCCCAGCGACAGGGGTCCAGCCCCAGCATTTT.

J is TRBJ1-5 and V is TRBV20-1; a possible D gene is TRBD1 (6 bases). The V gene's germline CDR1 is DFQATT and CDR2 SNEGSKA (reference sequence). The CDR3 contains 14 residues. V dropped 5 bases and J dropped 7 bases, with 18 bases sitting between them. CDR3 sequence reads: CSAPNPGESQPQHF. The CDR3 DNA reads TGCAGTGCTCCGAATCCAGGGGAGTCGCAGCCCCAGCATTTT.

The V and J genes are TRBV6-4 and TRBJ1-1; D is unresolved. V gave up 4 bases and J gave up 2 bases, with 8 bases separating them. CDR1 is MRHNA, CDR2 SNTAGT, per germline. The CDR3 is 13 amino acids. CDR3 region: CASSASRNTEAFF. Written as DNA, the CDR3 is TGTGCCAGCAGTGCCTCTAGAAACACTGAAGCTTTCTTT.